This T cell receptor beta chain was recovered during a study of OX40 agonist ivuxolimab in advanced cancers. Study in general: The patients' treatment was ivuxolimab, an agonistic anti-OX40 (CD134) antibody.

Here immunoSEQ multiplex PCR was the method, and the copy in TCRdb shows in-frame clones only, minus some. This table has under 60,000 clones, around 90% appearing once. People who had autoimmune disease history or systemic immunosuppression were excluded. The CDR3 is 14 amino acids. V was cut by 5 bases and J by 0 bases, with 10 bases left in between. CDR1 and CDR2 from the germline V gene are MDHEN and SYDVKM. This chain uses TRBV28 with TRBJ1-2; D is unresolved. This TCR derives from an adult with an advanced solid tumor such as melanoma, head and neck, liver or kidney cancer. Sequencing was performed on CD4+ or CD8+ T cells sorted from blood, taken in a trial of the OX40 agonist ivuxolimab. The CDR3 protein is CASSPSTANYGYTF. CDR3 nucleotides: TGTGCCAGCAGTCCCTCCACAGCTAACTATGGCTACACCTTC.